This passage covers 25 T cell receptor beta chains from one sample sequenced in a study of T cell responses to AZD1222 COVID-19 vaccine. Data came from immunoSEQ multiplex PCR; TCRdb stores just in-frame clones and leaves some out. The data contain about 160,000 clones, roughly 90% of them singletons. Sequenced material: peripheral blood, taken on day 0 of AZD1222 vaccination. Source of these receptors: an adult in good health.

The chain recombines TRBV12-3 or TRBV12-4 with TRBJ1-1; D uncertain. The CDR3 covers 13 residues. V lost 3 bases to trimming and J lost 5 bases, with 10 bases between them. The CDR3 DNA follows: TGTGCCAGCAGTTTGCAGCCTGTGACTGAAGCTTTCTTT. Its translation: CASSLQPVTEAFF.

CDR3 region: CASSPTSGAPSVKFF. The DNA of the CDR3 is TGTGCCAGCAGCCCCACTAGCGGAGCTCCGTCGGTGAAGTTCTTC. The chain combines TRBV7-6 with TRBJ2-1, with TRBD2 identical over 8 bases. CDR1 SGHVS and CDR2 FNYEAQ come from the germline V gene. The V segment lost 5 bases and the J segment 14 bases; nucleotides outside the gene matches: 17. The CDR3 spans 15 residues.

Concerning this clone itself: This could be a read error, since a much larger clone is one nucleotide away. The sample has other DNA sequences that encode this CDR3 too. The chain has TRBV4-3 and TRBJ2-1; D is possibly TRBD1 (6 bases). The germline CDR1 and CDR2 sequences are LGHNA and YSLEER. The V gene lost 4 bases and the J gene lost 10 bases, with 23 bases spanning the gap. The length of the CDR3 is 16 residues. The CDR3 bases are TGCGCCAGCAGCCTCACTGAGGGAACAGGGTCAGCGGAGCAGTTCTTC. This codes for CASSLTEGTGSAEQFF.

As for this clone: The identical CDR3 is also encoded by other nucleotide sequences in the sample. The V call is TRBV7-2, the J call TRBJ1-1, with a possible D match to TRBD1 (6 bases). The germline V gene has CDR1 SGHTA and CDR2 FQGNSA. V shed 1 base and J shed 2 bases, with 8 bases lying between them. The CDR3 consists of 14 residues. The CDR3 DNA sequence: TGTGCCAGCAGCTTAGTCAGGGGTAACACTGAAGCTTTCTTT. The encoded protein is CASSLVRGNTEAFF.

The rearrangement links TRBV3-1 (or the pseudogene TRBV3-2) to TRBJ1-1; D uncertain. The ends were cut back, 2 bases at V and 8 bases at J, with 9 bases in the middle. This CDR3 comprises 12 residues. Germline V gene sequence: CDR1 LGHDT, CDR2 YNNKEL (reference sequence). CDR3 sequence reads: CASSQRTSEAFF. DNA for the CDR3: TGTGCCAGCAGCCAAAGGACGTCGGAAGCTTTCTTT.

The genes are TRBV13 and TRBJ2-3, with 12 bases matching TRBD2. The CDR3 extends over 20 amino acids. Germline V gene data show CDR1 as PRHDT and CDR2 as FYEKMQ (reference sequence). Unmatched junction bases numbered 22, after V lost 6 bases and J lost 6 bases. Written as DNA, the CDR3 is TGTGCCAGCAGTCCGTCTAGCCCCACCCTACTAGCGGGGGGTTCCGATACGCAGTATTTT. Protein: CASSPSSPTLLAGGSDTQYF.

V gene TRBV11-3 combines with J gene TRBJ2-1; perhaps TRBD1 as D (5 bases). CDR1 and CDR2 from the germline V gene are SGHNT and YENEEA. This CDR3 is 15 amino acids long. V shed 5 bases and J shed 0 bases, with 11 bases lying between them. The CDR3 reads CASSKGWNSYNEQFF. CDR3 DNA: TGTGCCAGCAGCAAGGGGTGGAACTCCTACAATGAGCAGTTCTTC.

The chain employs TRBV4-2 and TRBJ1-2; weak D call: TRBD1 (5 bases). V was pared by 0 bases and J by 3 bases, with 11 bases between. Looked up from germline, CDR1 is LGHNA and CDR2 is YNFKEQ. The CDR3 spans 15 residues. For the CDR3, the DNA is TGTGCCAGCAGCCAAGATAGCCGGGGGTACTATGGCTACACCTTC. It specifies CASSQDSRGYYGYTF.

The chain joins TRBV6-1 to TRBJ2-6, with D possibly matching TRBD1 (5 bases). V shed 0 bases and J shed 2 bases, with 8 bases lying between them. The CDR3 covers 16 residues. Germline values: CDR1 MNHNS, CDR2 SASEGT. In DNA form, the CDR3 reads TGTGCCAGCAGTGAAGCCTTGACAGCTGGGGCCAACGTCCTGACTTTC. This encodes CASSEALTAGANVLTF.

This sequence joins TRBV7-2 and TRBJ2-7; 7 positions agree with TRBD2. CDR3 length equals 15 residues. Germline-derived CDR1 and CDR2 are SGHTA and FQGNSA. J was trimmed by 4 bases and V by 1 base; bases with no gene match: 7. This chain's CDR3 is CASSLEFLAGYEQYF. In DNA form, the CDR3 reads TGTGCCAGCAGCTTAGAGTTCTTAGCGGGTTACGAGCAGTACTTC.

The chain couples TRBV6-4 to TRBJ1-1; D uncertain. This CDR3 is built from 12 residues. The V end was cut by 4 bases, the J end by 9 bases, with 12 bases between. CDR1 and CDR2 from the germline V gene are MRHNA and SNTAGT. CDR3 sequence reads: CASSGPLGKAFF. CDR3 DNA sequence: TGTGCCAGCAGTGGGCCACTTGGGAAAGCTTTCTTT.

Here the CDR3 reads CATSDHRSTYGYTF. The CDR3 DNA sequence: TGTGCCACCAGTGATCATAGGTCCACCTATGGCTACACCTTC. This chain joins TRBV24-1 and TRBJ1-2; D is unclear. Germline values: CDR1 KGHDR, CDR2 SFDVKD. CDR3 size: 14 residues. Trimming took off 3 bases at V and 4 bases at J, with 11 bases between the two ends.

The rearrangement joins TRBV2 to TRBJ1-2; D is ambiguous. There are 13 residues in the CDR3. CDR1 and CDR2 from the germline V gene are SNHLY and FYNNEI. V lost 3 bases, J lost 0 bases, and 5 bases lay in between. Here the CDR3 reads CASSELANYGYTF. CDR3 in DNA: TGTGCCAGCAGTGAGCTGGCTAACTATGGCTACACCTTC. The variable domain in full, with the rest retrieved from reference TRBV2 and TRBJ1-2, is EPEVTQTPSHQVTQMGQEVILRCVPISNHLYFYWYRQILGQKVEFLVSFYNNEISEKSEIFDDQFSVERPDGSNFTLKIRSTKLEDSAMYFCASSELANYGYTFGSGTRLTVV.

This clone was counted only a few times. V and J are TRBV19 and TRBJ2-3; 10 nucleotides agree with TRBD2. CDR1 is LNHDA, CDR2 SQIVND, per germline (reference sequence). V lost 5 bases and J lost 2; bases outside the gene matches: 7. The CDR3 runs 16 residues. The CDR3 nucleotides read TGTGCCAGTAGTGCCCCACTAGCGGGGCCCACAGATACGCAGTATTTT. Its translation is CASSAPLAGPTDTQYF.

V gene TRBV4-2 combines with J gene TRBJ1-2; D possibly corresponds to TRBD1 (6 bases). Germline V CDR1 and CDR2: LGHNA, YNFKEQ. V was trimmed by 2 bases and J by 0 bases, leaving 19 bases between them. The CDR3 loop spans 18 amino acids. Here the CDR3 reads CASSQIGGQSPANYGYTF. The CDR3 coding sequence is TGTGCCAGCAGCCAAATCGGCGGACAGTCTCCAGCTAACTATGGCTACACCTTC.

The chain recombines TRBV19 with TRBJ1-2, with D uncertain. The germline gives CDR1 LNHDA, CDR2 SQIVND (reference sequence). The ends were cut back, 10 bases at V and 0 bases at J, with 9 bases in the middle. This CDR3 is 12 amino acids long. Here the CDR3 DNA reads TGTGCCACTCCTGGTACTAACTATGGCTACACCTTC. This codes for CATPGTNYGYTF.

CDR3 DNA sequence: TGTGCCAGCGCAATCAGGGTGTCGAACACCGGGGAGCTGTTTTTT. It codes for CASAIRVSNTGELFF. The chain joins TRBV27 to TRBJ2-2; D perhaps matches TRBD1 (5 bases). The V and J ends lost 8 bases and 0 bases respectively, with 13 bases between them. Germline V gene lookup returns CDR1 MNHEY and CDR2 SMNVEV (reference sequence). The CDR3 spans 15 residues.

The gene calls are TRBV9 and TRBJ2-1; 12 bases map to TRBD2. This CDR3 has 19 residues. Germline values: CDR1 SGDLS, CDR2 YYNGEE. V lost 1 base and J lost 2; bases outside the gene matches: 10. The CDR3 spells CASSVQNVTSGSTYNEQFF. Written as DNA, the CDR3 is TGTGCCAGCAGCGTACAAAACGTGACTAGCGGGAGCACCTACAATGAGCAGTTCTTC.

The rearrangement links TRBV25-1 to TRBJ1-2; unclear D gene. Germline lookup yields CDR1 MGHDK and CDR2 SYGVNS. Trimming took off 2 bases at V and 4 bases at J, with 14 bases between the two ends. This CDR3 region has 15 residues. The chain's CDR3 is CASSELSSYPYGYTF. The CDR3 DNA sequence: TGTGCCAGCAGTGAACTGAGTTCCTATCCCTATGGCTACACCTTC.

Here the CDR3 DNA reads TGTGCCAGCAGTCCTCTCGGACGCCCCCTGGGTAACTATGGCTACACCTTC. The encoded protein is CASSPLGRPLGNYGYTF. The V and J genes are TRBV6-6 and TRBJ1-2; no reliable D call. Germline CDR1 and CDR2: MNHNY and SVGAGI (reference sequence). Trimming cost V 5 bases and J 1 base, with 20 bases left between them. The CDR3 has 17 residues.

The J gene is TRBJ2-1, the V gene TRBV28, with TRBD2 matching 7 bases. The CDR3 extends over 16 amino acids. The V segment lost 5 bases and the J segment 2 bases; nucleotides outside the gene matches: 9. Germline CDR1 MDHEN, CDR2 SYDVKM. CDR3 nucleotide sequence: TGTGCCAGCAGTCCCCCGGCGGGGGTCCCCTACAATGAGCAGTTCTTC. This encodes CASSPPAGVPYNEQFF. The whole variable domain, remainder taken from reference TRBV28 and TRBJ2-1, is DVKVTQSSRYLVKRTGEKVFLECVQDMDHENMFWYRQDPGLGLRLIYFSYDVKMKEKGDIPEGYSVSREKKERFSLILESASTNQTSMYLCASSPPAGVPYNEQFFGPGTRLTVL.

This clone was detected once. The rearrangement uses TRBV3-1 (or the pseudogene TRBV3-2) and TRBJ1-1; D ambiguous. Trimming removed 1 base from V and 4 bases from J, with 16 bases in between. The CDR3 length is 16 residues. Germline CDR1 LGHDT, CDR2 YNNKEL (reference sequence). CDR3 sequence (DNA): TGTGCCAGCAGCCAAGCCCCGGGAGGTGTTAGCACTGAAGCTTTCTTT. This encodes CASSQAPGGVSTEAFF.

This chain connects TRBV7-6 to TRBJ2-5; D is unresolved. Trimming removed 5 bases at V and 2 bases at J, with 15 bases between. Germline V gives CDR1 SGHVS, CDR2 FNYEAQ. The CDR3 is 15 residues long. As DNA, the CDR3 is TGTGCCAGCAGCATTACTTTATTACCTCAAGAGACCCAGTACTTC. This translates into CASSITLLPQETQYF.

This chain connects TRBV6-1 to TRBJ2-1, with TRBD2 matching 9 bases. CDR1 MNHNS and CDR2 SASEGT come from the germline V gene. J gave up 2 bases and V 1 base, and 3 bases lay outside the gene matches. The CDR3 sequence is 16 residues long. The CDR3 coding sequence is TGTGCCAGCAGTGAAGAGACTAGCGGCCCCTACAATGAGCAGTTCTTC. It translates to CASSEETSGPYNEQFF.

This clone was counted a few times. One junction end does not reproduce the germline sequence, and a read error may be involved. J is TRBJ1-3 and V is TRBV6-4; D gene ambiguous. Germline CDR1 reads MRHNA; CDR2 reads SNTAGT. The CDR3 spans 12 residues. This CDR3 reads CASRDSGNTIYF. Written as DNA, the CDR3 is TGTGCCAGCAGAGACTCTGGAAACACCATATATTTT.